This TCR beta chain was captured by sequencing in a study of blood T cell repertoires in COVID-19. Looking at the study overall: Acute and convalescent COVID-19 specimens originated in the United States, Italy and Spain. PBMCs, B-cell-depleted T cells, or T cells provided the cDNA or gDNA that made up the material.

This clone was counted a few times. The germline CDR1 and CDR2 sequences are SGDLS and YYNGEE. CDR3 length: 15 amino acids. V lost 0 bases and J lost 4, with 13 bases in between. Original analysis: For nucleated cells, counts were estimated from reference gene primer amplification. Sequenced by immunoSEQ multiplex PCR; TCRdb stores in-frame clones only, minus some. That table supplies the V and J calls and clone size; D and trimming were determined from the DNA. The table has 200,000 to 250,000 clones, roughly 79% seen once. This chain uses TRBV9 with TRBJ1-2; D unclear. The sequence was collected from a woman of 80 years or more with acute or convalescent COVID-19. The sequenced material came from peripheral blood. The DNA of the CDR3 is TGTGCCAGCAGCGTAGGACAATCGATCCTCTATGGCTACACCTTC. It codes for CASSVGQSILYGYTF.